The clone carrying this TCR beta chain was observed a handful of times. This sample was taken from a study of blood T cell repertoires in COVID-19. V was shortened by 2 bases and J by 4 bases, with 12 bases between the two germline ends. The CDR3 extends over 14 amino acids. From germline, CDR1 is GTSNPN and CDR2 SVGIG (reference sequence). Those who participated ranged in age from roughly 18 to 100 years and resided in roughly 26 US areas. Clinical history reported by participants formed the basis on which cohorts were assigned. Source study methods: Amplification of reference gene primers provided the estimated nucleated cell counts. Sequenced by immunoSEQ multiplex PCR; TCRdb stores in-frame clones only, minus some. V and J calls and clone size follow that table, whereas D and trimming were derived from the DNA. Altogether about 200,000 clones are present, about 76% being singletons, with the ten largest covering more than 8.5%.

The chain combines TRBV30 with TRBJ1-3, with D maybe TRBD1 (6 bases). The sequence came from a woman aged 45 to 65 with acute COVID-19. The sequencing input was PBMCs or T cells enriched from blood (not recorded which). CDR3 protein: CAWSKGVGGNTIYF. Written as DNA, the CDR3 is TGTGCCTGGAGTAAGGGGGTAGGCGGAAACACCATATATTTT. The full variable domain, rest sourced from reference TRBV30 and TRBJ1-3, is SQTIHQWPATLVQPVGSPLSLECTVEGTSNPNLYWYRQAAGRGLQLLFYSVGIGQISSEVPQNLSASRPQDRQFILSSKKLLLSDSGFYLCAWSKGVGGNTIYFGEGSWLTVV.